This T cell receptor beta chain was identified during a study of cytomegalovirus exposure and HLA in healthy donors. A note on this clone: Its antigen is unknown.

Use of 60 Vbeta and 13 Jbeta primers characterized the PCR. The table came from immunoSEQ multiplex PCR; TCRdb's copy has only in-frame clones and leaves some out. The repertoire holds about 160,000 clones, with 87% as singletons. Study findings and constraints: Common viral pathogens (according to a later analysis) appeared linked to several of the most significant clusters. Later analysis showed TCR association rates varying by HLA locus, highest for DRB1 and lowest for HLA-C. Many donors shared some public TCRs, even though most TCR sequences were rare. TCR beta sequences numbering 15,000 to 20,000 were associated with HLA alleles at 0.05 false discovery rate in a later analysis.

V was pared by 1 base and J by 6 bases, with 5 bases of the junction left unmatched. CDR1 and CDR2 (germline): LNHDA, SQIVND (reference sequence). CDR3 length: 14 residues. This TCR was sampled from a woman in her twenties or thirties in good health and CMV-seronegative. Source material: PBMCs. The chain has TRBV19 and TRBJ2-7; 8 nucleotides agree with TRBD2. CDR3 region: CASSIAGGPREQYF. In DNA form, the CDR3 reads TGTGCCAGTAGTATAGCGGGAGGGCCACGCGAGCAGTACTTC.